This entry features one T cell receptor (beta chain) sequence. The data derive from a study of blood T cell repertoires in COVID-19. Study in general: There were acute and convalescent COVID-19 samples, and they came from the United States, Italy and Spain. From T cells, B-cell-depleted T cells, or PBMCs came the material, which was cDNA or gDNA.

Per the original methods: Estimated nucleated cell counts came from reference gene primer amplification. Sequencing used immunoSEQ multiplex PCR; TCRdb keeps in-frame clones, though not all of them. That table is the source of V, J and clone size, and D and trimming were worked out from the DNA. This table has approximately 230,000 clones, 70% to 85% appearing once. The germline CDR1 and CDR2 sequences are SGHDT and YYEEEE. The CDR3 spans 16 residues. Unmatched junction bases numbered 3, after V lost 0 bases and J lost 1 base. The chain combines TRBV5-6 with TRBJ1-4; 7 bases line up with TRBD1. The specimen was peripheral blood. The clonotype was recovered from a middle-aged woman with active or convalescent COVID-19. In DNA, the CDR3 is TGTGCCAGCAGCTTGGACAGGGGACGAACTAATGAAAAACTGTTTTTT. Its protein product is CASSLDRGRTNEKLFF.